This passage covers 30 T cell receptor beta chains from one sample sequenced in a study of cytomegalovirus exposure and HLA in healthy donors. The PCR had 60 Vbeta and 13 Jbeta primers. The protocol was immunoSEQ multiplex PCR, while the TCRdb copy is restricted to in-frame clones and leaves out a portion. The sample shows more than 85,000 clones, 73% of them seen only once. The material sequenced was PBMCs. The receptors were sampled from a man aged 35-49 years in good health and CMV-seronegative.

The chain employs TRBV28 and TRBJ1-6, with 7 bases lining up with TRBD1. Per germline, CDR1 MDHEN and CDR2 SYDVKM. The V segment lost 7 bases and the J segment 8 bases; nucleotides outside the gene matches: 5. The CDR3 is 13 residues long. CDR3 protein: CASNRGDYSPLHF. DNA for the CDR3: TGTGCCAGCAACAGGGGAGATTATTCACCCCTCCACTTT.

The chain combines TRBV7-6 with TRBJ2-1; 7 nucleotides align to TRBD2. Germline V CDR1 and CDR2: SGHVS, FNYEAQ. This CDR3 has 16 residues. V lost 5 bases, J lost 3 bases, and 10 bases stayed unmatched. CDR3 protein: CASSEEGAGIYNEQFF. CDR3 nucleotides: TGTGCCAGCAGCGAAGAGGGAGCGGGGATCTACAATGAGCAGTTCTTC.

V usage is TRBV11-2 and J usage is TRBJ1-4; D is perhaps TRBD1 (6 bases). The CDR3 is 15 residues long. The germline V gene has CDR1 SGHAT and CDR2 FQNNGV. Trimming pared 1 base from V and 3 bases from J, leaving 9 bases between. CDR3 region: CASSLGGGPNEKLFF. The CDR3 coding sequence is TGTGCCAGCAGCTTAGGGGGGGGGCCTAATGAAAAACTGTTTTTT.

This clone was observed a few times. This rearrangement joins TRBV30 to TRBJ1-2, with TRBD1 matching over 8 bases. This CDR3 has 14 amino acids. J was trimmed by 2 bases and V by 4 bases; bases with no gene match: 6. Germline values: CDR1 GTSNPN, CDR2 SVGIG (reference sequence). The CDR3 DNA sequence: TGTGCCTGGAAGGACAGGGTTGGAAACTATGGCTACACCTTC. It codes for CAWKDRVGNYGYTF.

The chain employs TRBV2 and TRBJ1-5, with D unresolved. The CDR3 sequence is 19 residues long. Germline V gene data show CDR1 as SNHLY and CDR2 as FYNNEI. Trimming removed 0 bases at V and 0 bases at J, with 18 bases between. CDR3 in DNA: TGTGCCAGCAGTGAAGCGCGATTGCCTGGTCGTTATAGCAATCAGCCCCAGCATTTT. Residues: CASSEARLPGRYSNQPQHF.

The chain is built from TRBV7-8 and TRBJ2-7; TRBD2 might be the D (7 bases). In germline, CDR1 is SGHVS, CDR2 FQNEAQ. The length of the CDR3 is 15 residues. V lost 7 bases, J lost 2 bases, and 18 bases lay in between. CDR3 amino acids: CASTERGGVAYEQYF. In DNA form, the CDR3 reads TGTGCCAGCACCGAGAGGGGGGGCGTCGCCTACGAGCAGTACTTC. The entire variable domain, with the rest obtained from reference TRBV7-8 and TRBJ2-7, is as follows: GAGVSQSPRYKVAKRGQDVALRCDPISGHVSLFWYQQALGQGPEFLTYFQNEAQLDKSGLPSDRFFAERPEGSVSTLKIQRTQQEDSAVYLCASTERGGVAYEQYFGPGTRLTVT.

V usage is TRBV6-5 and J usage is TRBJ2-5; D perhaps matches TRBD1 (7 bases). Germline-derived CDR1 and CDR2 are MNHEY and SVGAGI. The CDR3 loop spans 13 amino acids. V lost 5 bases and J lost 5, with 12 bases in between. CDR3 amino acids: CASSPTGTETQYF. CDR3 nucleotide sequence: TGTGCCAGCAGTCCGACAGGGACTGAGACCCAGTACTTC.

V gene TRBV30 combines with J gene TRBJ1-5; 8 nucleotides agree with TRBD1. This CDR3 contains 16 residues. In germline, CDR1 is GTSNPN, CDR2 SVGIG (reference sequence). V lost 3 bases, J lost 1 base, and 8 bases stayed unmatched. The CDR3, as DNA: TGTGCCTGGAGGGGGCAGGGGGCTTGGAGCAATCAGCCCCAGCATTTT. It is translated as CAWRGQGAWSNQPQHF.

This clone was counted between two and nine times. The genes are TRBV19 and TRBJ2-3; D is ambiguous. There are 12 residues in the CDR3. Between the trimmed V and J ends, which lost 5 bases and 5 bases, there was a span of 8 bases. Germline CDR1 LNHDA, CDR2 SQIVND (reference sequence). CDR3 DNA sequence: TGTGCCAGTAGTCCAATCGGAGATACGCAGTATTTT. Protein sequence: CASSPIGDTQYF. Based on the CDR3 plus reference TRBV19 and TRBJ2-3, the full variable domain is DGGITQSPKYLFRKEGQNVTLSCEQNLNHDAMYWYRQDPGQGLRLIYYSQIVNDFQKGDIAEGYSVSREKKESFPLTVTSAQKNPTAFYLCASSPIGDTQYFGPGTRLTVL.

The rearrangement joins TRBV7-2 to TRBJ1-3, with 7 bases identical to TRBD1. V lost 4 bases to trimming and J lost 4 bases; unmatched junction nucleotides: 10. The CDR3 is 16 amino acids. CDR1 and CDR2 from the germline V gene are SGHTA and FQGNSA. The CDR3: CASSYGQDRMGNTIYF. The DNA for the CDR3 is TGTGCCAGCAGCTACGGACAGGACCGTATGGGAAACACCATATATTTT. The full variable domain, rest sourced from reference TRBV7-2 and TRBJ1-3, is GAGVSQSPSNKVTEKGKDVELRCDPISGHTALYWYRQSLGQGLEFLIYFQGNSAPDKSGLPSDRFSAERTGGSVSTLTIQRTQQEDSAVYLCASSYGQDRMGNTIYFGEGSWLTVV.

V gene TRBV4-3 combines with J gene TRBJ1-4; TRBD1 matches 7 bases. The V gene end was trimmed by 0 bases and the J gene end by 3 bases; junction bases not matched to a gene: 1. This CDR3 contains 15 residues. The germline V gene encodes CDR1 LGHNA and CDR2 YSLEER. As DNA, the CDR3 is TGCGCCAGCAGCCAAGATCAGGGGGCTAATGAAAAACTGTTTTTT. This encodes CASSQDQGANEKLFF.

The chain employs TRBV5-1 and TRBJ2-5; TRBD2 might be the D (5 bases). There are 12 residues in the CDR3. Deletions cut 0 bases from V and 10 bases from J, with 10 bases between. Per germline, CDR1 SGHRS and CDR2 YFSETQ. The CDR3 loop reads CASSLVGVIQYF. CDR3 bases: TGCGCCAGCAGCTTGGTCGGGGTTATCCAGTACTTC.

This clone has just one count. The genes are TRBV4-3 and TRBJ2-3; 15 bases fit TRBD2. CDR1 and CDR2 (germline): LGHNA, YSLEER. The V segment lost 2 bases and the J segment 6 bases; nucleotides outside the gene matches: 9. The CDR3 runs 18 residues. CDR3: CASSQNPGLAGGLDTQYF. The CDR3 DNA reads TGCGCCAGCAGCCAAAACCCCGGACTAGCGGGGGGGCTTGATACGCAGTATTTT.

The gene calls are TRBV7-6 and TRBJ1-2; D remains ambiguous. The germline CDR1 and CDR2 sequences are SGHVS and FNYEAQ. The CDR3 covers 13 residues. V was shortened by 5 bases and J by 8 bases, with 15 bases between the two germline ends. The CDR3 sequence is CASSAGLKSGYTF. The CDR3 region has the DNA TGTGCCAGCAGCGCCGGACTCAAATCCGGCTACACCTTC.

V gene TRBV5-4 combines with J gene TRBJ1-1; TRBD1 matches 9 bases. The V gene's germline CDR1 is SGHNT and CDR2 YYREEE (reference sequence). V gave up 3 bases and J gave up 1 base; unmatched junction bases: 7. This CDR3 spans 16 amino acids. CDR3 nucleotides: TGTGCCAGCAGCTCGAAACGGGACAGGGCGAACACTGAAGCTTTCTTT. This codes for CASSSKRDRANTEAFF.

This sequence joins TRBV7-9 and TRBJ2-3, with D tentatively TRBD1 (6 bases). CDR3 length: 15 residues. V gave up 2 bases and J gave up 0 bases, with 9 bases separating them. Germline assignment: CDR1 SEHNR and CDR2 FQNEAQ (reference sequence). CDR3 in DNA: TGTGCCAGCAGCTTAAGTACAGGGAGCACAGATACGCAGTATTTT. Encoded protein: CASSLSTGSTDTQYF.

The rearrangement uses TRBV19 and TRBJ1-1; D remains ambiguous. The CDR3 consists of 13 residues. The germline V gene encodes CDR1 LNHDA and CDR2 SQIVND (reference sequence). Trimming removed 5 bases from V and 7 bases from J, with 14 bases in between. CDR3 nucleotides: TGTGCCAGTAGTGCGTCTATGAACGGTGAAGCTTTCTTT. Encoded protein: CASSASMNGEAFF.

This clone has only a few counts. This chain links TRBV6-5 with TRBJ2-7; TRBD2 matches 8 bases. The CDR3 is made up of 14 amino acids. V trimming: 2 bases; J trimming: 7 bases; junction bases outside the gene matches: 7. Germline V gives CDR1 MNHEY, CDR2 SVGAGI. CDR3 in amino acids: CASSYSEGGGEQYF. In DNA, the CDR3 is TGTGCCAGCAGTTACAGTGAGGGCGGGGGGGAGCAGTACTTC.

This CDR3 is CASSFKKGGNSEQYF. The CDR3 nucleotides are TGTGCCAGCAGCTTCAAAAAGGGAGGGAACAGCGAGCAGTACTTC. V is TRBV7-8 and J is TRBJ2-7; TRBD2 matches 7 bases. The germline CDR1 and CDR2 sequences are SGHVS and FQNEAQ. This CDR3 spans 15 amino acids. With 3 bases clipped from V and 6 bases from J, the junction kept 11 bases outside the gene matches.

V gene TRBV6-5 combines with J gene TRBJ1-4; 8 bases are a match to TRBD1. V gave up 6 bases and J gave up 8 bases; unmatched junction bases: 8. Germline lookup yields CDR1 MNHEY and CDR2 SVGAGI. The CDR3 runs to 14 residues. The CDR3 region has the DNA TGTGCCAGCAGCCGACAGGGGTTTGGCGAAAAACTGTTTTTT. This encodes CASSRQGFGEKLFF.

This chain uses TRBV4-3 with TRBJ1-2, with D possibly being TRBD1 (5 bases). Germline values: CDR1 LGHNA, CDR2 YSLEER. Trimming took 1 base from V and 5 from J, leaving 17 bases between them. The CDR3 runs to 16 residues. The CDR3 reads CASSQAVAGLGYGYTF. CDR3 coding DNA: TGCGCCAGCAGCCAAGCAGTGGCAGGGTTGGGGTATGGCTACACCTTC.

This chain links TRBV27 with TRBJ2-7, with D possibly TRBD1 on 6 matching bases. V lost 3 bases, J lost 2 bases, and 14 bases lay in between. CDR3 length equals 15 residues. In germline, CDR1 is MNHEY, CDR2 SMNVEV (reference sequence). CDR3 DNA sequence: TGTGCCAGCAGTTTGCGAAGACAGGAAACCTACGAGCAGTACTTC. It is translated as CASSLRRQETYEQYF.

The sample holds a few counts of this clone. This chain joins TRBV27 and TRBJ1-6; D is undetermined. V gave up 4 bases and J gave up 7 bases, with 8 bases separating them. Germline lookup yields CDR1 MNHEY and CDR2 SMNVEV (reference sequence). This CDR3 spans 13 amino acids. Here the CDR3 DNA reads TGTGCCAGCAGTTCGGTCTTCAATTCACCCCTCCACTTT. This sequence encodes CASSSVFNSPLHF.

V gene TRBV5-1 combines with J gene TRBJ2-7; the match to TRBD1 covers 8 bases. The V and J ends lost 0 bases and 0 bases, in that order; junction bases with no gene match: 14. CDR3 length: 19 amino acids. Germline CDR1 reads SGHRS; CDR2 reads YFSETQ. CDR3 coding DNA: TGCGCCAGCAGCTTGGGACGGACAGGGCGAGCCAAAATCTCCTACGAGCAGTACTTC. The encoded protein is CASSLGRTGRAKISYEQYF.

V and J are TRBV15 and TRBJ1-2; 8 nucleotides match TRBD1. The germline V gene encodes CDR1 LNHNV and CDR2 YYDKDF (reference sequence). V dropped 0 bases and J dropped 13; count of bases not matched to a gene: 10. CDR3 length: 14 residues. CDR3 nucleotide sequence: TGTGCCACCAGCAGAGATCGGGCAGGGGGCGCTTCCACCTTC. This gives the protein CATSRDRAGGASTF. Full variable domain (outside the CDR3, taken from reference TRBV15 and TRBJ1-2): DAMVIQNPRYQVTQFGKPVTLSCSQTLNHNVMYWYQQKSSQAPKLLFHYYDKDFNNEADTPDNFQSRRPNTSFCFLDIRSPGLGDTAMYLCATSRDRAGGASTFGSGTRLTVV.

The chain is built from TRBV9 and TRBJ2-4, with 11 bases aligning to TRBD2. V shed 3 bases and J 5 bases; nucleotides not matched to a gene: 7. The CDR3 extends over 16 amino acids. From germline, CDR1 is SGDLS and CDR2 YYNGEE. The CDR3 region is CASSARLAGRENIQYF. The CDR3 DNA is TGTGCCAGCAGCGCCAGACTAGCGGGGCGTGAAAACATTCAGTACTTC.

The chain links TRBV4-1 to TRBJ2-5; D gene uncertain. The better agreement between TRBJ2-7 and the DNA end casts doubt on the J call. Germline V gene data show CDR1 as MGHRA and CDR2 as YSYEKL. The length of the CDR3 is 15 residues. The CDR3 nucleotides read TGCGCCAGCAGCCAAGGAAACACAGCAACCTACGAGCAGTACTTC. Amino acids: CASSQGNTATYEQYF.

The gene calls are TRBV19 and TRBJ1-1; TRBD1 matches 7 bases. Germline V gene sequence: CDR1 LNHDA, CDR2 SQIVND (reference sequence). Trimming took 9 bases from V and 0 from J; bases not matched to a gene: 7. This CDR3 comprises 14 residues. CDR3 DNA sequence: TGTGCCAGCGTGAGGGGGCCGATGAACACTGAAGCTTTCTTT. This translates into CASVRGPMNTEAFF.

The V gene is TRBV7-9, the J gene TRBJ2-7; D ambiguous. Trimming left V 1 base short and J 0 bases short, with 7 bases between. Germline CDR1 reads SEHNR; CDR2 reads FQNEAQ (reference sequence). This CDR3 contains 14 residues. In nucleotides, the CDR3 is TGTGCCAGCAGCTTAGGGCCAGGCTCCTACGAGCAGTACTTC. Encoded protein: CASSLGPGSYEQYF.

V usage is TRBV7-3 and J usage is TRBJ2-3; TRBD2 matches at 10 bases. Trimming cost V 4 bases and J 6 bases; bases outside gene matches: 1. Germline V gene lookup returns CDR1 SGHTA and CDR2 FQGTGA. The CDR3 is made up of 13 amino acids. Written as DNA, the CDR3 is TGTGCCAGCAGCTATAGCGGGGGGGATACGCAGTATTTT. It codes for CASSYSGGDTQYF.